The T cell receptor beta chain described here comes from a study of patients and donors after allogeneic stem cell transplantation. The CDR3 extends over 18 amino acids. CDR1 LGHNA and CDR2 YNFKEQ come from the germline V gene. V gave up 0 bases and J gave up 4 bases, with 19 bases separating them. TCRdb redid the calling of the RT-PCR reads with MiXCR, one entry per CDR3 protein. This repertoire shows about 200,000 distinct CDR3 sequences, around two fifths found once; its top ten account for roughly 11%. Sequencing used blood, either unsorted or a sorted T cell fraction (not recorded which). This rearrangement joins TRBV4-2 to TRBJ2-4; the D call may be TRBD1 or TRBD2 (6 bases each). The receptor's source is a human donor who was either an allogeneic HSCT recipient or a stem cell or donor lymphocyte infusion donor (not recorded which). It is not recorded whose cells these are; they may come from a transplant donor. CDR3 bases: TGTGCCAGCAGCCAAGATAGCGGAGGGGGGCTACCTAAAAACATTCAGTACTTC. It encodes CASSQDSGGGLPKNIQYF.